This T cell receptor beta chain was identified during a study of blood T cell repertoires in COVID-19. Study at large: Some COVID-19 samples were acute and others convalescent; all came from the United States, Italy and Spain. PBMCs, B-cell-depleted T cells, or T cells provided the cDNA or gDNA that made up the material.

Germline V CDR1 and CDR2: SGHRS, YFSETQ. Trimming stripped 4 bases from V and 5 bases from J, with 19 bases between. The CDR3 runs 15 residues. A Seattle source enrolled patients during active infection and followed them longitudinally. Authors' methods: It was from reference gene primer amplification that nucleated cell counts were estimated. Repertoires were generated with immunoSEQ multiplex PCR, while TCRdb's copy carries only in-frame clones and drops some. V, J and clone size are those of that table, while D and trimming were read from the DNA. The table has roughly 250,000 clones, 85% to 95% seen once.

This receptor was identified in a young man with COVID-19, enrolled during active disease. The chain couples TRBV5-1 to TRBJ2-7; tentative D call: TRBD1 (5 bases). Sequenced sample: peripheral blood. CDR3 bases: TGCGCCAGCAGCCAAAACCTGGGCAGGGTGGACGAGCAGTACTTC. Encoded protein: CASSQNLGRVDEQYF.